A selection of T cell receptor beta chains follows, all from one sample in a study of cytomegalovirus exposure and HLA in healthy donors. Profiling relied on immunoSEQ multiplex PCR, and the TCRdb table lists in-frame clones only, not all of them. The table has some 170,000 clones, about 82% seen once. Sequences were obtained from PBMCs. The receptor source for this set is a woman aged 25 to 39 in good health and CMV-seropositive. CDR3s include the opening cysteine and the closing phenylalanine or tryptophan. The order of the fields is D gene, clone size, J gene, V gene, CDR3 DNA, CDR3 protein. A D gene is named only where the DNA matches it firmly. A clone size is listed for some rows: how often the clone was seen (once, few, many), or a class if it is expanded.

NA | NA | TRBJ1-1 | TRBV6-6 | TGTGCCAGCAGTTACTATCGACGGGTGAACACTGAAGCTTTCTTT | CASSYYRRVNTEAFF
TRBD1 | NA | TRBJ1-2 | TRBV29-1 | TGCAGCGCCGGACAGGACTATGGCTACACCTTC | CSAGQDYGYTF
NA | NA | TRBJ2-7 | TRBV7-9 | TGTGCCAGCAGCCGAACAGGGATCTTCGAGCAGTACTTC | CASSRTGIFEQYF
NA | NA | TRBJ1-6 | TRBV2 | TGTGCCAGCAGTCGGGAGAGCTCCTATAATTCACCCCTCCACTTT | CASSRESSYNSPLHF
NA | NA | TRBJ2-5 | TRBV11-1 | TGTGCCAGCAGCTTAGGTCCTTTAGAGACCCAGTACTTC | CASSLGPLETQYF
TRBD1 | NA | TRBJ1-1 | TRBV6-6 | TGTGCCAGCAGTCGCGGGACAGCTGGTGCTTTCTTT | CASSRGTAGAFF
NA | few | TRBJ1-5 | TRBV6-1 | TGTGCCAGCAGTTGGTGGGACTCAAGTAATCAGCCCCAGCATTTT | CASSWWDSSNQPQHF
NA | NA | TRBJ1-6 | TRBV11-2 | TGTGCCAGCAGCTCAGGGTGGGGTCCGAATTCACCCCTCCACTTT | CASSSGWGPNSPLHF
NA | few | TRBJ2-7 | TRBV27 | TGTGCCAGCAGTTTAACGGTGGGGCCTAGCTCCTACGAGCAGTACTTC | CASSLTVGPSSYEQYF
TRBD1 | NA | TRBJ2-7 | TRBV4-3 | TGCGCCAGCAGCCGAGATCCGGGACAGGCCTACGAGCAGTACTTC | CASSRDPGQAYEQYF
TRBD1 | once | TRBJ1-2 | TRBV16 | TGTGCCAGCAGCCAATCGGGACAGTCCTATGGCTACACCTTC | CASSQSGQSYGYTF
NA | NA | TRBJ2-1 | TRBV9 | TGTGCCAGCAGCCCCCGGACAGATTACAATGAGCAGTTCTTC | CASSPRTDYNEQFF
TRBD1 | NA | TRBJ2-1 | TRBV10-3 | TGTGCCAGCTCTGGACAGGGGGATCCCAATGAGCAGTTCTTC | CASSGQGDPNEQFF
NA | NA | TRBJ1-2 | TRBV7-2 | TGTGCCAGCAGAGCGGGGGAATATGGCTACACCTTC | CASRAGEYGYTF
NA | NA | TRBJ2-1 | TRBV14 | TGTGCCAGCAGCCAAGGGAGAGACTCCTACAATGAGCAGTTCTTC | CASSQGRDSYNEQFF
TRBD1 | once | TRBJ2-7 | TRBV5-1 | TGCGCCAGCAGCTTGGTTCGACAGGGGAACTACGAGCAGTACTTC | CASSLVRQGNYEQYF
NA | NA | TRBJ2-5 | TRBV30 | TGTGCCTGGAGTGGTGTGGGGGGGCGGGAGACCCAGTACTTC | CAWSGVGGRETQYF